This T cell receptor beta chain was identified in a study of T cell responses to AZD1222 COVID-19 vaccine. At the level of the study: Timing groups of about 4 and about 12 weeks for second doses were pooled.

As to this clone: Its target is unknown.

V was clipped by 6 bases and J by 2 bases, with 12 bases between them. The CDR3 spans 14 residues. Germline V gene lookup returns CDR1 SNHLY and CDR2 FYNNEI. Sequenced by immunoSEQ multiplex PCR; TCRdb stores in-frame clones only, minus some. The table lists 150,000 to 200,000 clones, around 92% of them singletons, with more than 9% in the top ten. Study-level results: Just five to seven AZD1222 recipients tested seropositive at baseline. Among the donors, most were white British and more were female, and clonal diversity was possibly underestimated. The study sampled repertoires only after the peak T cell response.

The clonotype comes from an adult in good health. Sequencing used peripheral blood, obtained on day 0 of AZD1222 vaccination. The chain combines TRBV2 with TRBJ2-3; D perhaps matches TRBD2 (6 bases). The CDR3 is CASRVGLSTDTQYF. The CDR3 DNA sequence: TGTGCCAGCAGGGTGGGACTCTCCACAGATACGCAGTATTTT.